The next 5 T cell receptor beta chains were all read from a single sample in a study of blood T cell repertoires in COVID-19. The table came from immunoSEQ multiplex PCR; TCRdb's copy has only in-frame clones and leaves some out. The repertoire holds about 39,000 clones, with about 94% as singletons. The source material was peripheral blood. These receptors all stem from a human donor with active COVID-19. The donor label of this sample is uncertain.

The rearrangement joins TRBV7-2 to TRBJ1-1; 8 bases agree with TRBD1. Looked up from germline, CDR1 is SGHTA and CDR2 is FQGNSA. This CDR3 is built from 15 residues. Losses at the gene ends were 5 bases for V and 1 base for J; bases not matched to a gene: 6. The DNA of the CDR3 is TGTGCCAGCAGCCGGGACAGGAGCACGAACACTGAAGCTTTCTTT. It encodes CASSRDRSTNTEAFF. Filled out from reference TRBV7-2 and TRBJ1-1, the complete variable domain reads GAGVSQSPSNKVTEKGKDVELRCDPISGHTALYWYRQSLGQGLEFLIYFQGNSAPDKSGLPSDRFSAERTGGSVSTLTIQRTQQEDSAVYLCASSRDRSTNTEAFFGQGTRLTVV.

The CDR3 reads CASSLNSGVGYTF. In DNA, the CDR3 is TGTGCCAGCAGCTTGAATTCAGGGGTCGGCTACACCTTC. The rearrangement links TRBV7-9 to TRBJ1-2, with TRBD1 as a possible D gene (6 bases). V lost 3 bases to trimming and J lost 8 bases, with 13 bases between them. The CDR3 length is 13 residues. Germline V lookup: CDR1 SEHNR, CDR2 FQNEAQ (reference sequence).

V and J are TRBV12-3 or TRBV12-4 and TRBJ1-1; 9 bases align to TRBD1. Germline trimming cut 6 bases from V and 8 bases from J; bases unmatched to any gene: 7. This CDR3 is built from 13 residues. CDR3 sequence (DNA): TGTGCCAGCAGCAGGGACAGGGTAGGAGAAGCTTTCTTT. This sequence encodes CASSRDRVGEAFF.

The chain carries TRBV7-2 and TRBJ2-7; 10 nucleotides line up with TRBD1. Germline CDR1 reads SGHTA; CDR2 reads FQGNSA. CDR3 length: 15 residues. Trimming at V came to 7 bases and at J to 2 bases, leaving 8 bases not matched to a gene. In DNA, the CDR3 is TGTGCCAGCATGGGGGGCGGGACAGGGGCCTACGAGCAGTACTTC. Translating gives CASMGGGTGAYEQYF. The whole variable domain, filled in from reference TRBV7-2 and TRBJ2-7, reads GAGVSQSPSNKVTEKGKDVELRCDPISGHTALYWYRQSLGQGLEFLIYFQGNSAPDKSGLPSDRFSAERTGGSVSTLTIQRTQQEDSAVYLCASMGGGTGAYEQYFGPGTRLTVT.

The chain has TRBV7-6 and TRBJ2-7, with TRBD1 matching over 7 bases. With 1 base clipped from V and 1 base from J, the junction kept 4 bases outside the gene matches. CDR1 is SGHVS and CDR2 is FNYEAQ in the germline V gene. The CDR3 has 15 residues. This CDR3 is CASSLVGTASYEQYF. The CDR3 DNA reads TGTGCCAGCAGCTTAGTCGGGACAGCGTCCTACGAGCAGTACTTC. The full variable domain, with the rest looked up from reference TRBV7-6 and TRBJ2-7, is GAGVSQSPRYKVTKRGQDVALRCDPISGHVSLYWYRQALGQGPEFLTYFNYEAQQDKSGLPNDRFSAERPEGSISTLTIQRTEQRDSAMYRCASSLVGTASYEQYFGPGTRLTVT.